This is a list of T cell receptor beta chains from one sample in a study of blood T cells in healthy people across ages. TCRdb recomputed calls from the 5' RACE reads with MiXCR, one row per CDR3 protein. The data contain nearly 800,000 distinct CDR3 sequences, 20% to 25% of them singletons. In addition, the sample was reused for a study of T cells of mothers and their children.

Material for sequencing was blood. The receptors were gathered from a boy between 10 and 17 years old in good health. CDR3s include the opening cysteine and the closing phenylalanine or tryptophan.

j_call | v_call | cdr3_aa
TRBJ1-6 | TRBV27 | CASSSPQGGLFSLHF
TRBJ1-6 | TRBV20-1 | CSAADDISYNSPLHF
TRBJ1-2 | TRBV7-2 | CASSLGQYYGYTF
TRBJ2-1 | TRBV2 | CASSGWTGRNEQFF
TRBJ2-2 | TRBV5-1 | CASSVGQDTGELFF
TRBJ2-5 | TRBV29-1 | CSVDREIEQETQYF
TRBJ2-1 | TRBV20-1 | CSATKGESYNEQFF
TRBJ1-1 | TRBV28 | CASKTGDMNTEAFF
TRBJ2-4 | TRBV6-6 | CASSYRDSRYIQYF
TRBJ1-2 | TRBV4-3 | CASSTDLTGSDYGYTF
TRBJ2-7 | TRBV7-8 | CASSLLQGLSPYEQYF